Following are 8 T cell receptor beta chains from one sample sequenced in a study of cytomegalovirus exposure and HLA in healthy donors. The primer mix had 60 Vbeta and 13 Jbeta primers. Method: immunoSEQ multiplex PCR; TCRdb's copy keeps in-frame clones and lacks some. The table has about 130,000 clones, more than 15% seen once. Sequencing was carried out using PBMCs. These receptors were taken from a female donor in good health and CMV-seropositive.

The V gene is TRBV7-8, the J gene TRBJ1-5; 8 bases match TRBD1. Germline-derived CDR1 and CDR2 are SGHVS and FQNEAQ. J was trimmed by 6 bases and V by 4 bases; bases with no gene match: 8. This CDR3 region has 15 residues. CDR3 sequence (DNA): TGTGCCAGCAGCTCAAGACAGGGGATCGGTCAGCCCCAGCATTTT. This translates into CASSSRQGIGQPQHF.

This clone has more than one count but fewer than ten. This rearrangement joins TRBV5-4 to TRBJ2-3, with 9 bases that match TRBD1. The CDR3 covers 16 residues. Germline loops: CDR1 SGHNT, CDR2 YYREEE (reference sequence). V was clipped by 4 bases and J by 2 bases; unmatched bases: 8. Written as DNA, the CDR3 is TGTGCCAGCAGCCGGAACAGGGGGCGGCCCACAGATACGCAGTATTTT. Translating gives CASSRNRGRPTDTQYF.

V usage is TRBV6-5 and J usage is TRBJ2-3; D gene ambiguous. The CDR3 has 14 amino acids. Germline values: CDR1 MNHEY, CDR2 SVGAGI. Trimming left V 3 bases short and J 1 base short, with 8 bases between. The CDR3 loop is CASSYGPGTDTQYF. CDR3 sequence (DNA): TGTGCCAGCAGTTATGGGCCGGGCACAGATACGCAGTATTTT.

The table lists this clone with a few counts. The chain couples TRBV6-5 to TRBJ1-5, with 11 positions matching TRBD1. The germline CDR1 and CDR2 sequences are MNHEY and SVGAGI. V dropped 5 bases and J dropped 10; count of bases not matched to a gene: 7. This CDR3 contains 14 residues. For the CDR3, the DNA is TGTGCCAGCAGTCTTTGGGACAGGGGGGGTCCCCAGCATTTT. It is translated as CASSLWDRGGPQHF.

This clone was found a few times. The genes are TRBV7-9 and TRBJ2-7; 8 nucleotides agree with TRBD2. The ends lost 5 bases at V and 5 bases at J; junction bases unmatched: 8. The germline V gene has CDR1 SEHNR and CDR2 FQNEAQ (reference sequence). This CDR3 region has 14 residues. Here the CDR3 reads CASSPRTSLHEQYF. CDR3 in DNA: TGTGCCAGCAGCCCTAGGACTAGCCTCCACGAGCAGTACTTC. The whole variable domain, filled in from reference TRBV7-9 and TRBJ2-7, reads DTGVSQNPRHKITKRGQNVTFRCDPISEHNRLYWYRQTLGQGPEFLTYFQNEAQLEKSRLLSDRFSAERPKGSFSTLEIQRTEQGDSAMYLCASSPRTSLHEQYFGPGTRLTVT.

The chain is built from TRBV29-1 and TRBJ2-5; D possibly corresponds to TRBD2 (5 bases). Germline V lookup: CDR1 SQVTM, CDR2 ANQGSEA. The ends were cut back, 3 bases at V and 5 bases at J, with 10 bases in the middle. The CDR3 has 12 amino acids. In nucleotides, the CDR3 is TGCAGCGTTGAGGCGGGTCGGGAGACCCAGTACTTC. It codes for CSVEAGRETQYF.

This chain links TRBV16 with TRBJ2-1; 9 positions match TRBD1. The CDR3 has 16 amino acids. V dropped 4 bases and J dropped 4; count of bases not matched to a gene: 8. Looked up from germline, CDR1 is KGHSY and CDR2 is FQNENV. The CDR3: CASSLNGGTGYNEQFF. The CDR3 DNA follows: TGTGCCAGCAGCCTGAATGGTGGGACAGGGTACAATGAGCAGTTCTTC.

This clone was detected once. The chain combines TRBV18 with TRBJ2-7, with a possible D match to TRBD2 (5 bases). This CDR3 region has 17 residues. V gave up 0 bases and J gave up 0 bases, with 15 bases separating them. Germline V gives CDR1 KGHSH, CDR2 LQKENI. CDR3 bases: TGTGCCAGCTCACCACCGTTATTCCGGGGTAACTCCTACGAGCAGTACTTC. Amino acid sequence: CASSPPLFRGNSYEQYF.